The 11 T cell receptor beta chains in this list originate from one sample, sequenced in a study of beta chain features in type 1 diabetes. Every bit of the isolated RNA underwent reverse transcription, so sequencing read expressed TCRB transcripts. TCRdb's copy holds only in-frame clones and misses some; the assay was immunoSEQ multiplex PCR. The data hold around 150,000 clones, with 6.9% observed a single time. The material sequenced was central memory CD4+ T cells from blood. These receptors were obtained from a woman under 40 in good health.

This clone occurred a few times. A junction end diverges from the germline sequence, so it may reflect a read error. The rearrangement joins TRBV7-2 to TRBJ1-2, with D possibly TRBD1 on 5 matching bases. Germline CDR1 reads SGHTA; CDR2 reads FQGNSA. The length of the CDR3 is 12 residues. The DNA for the CDR3 is TGTGCCAGCAGCTTAACAGGACATAATGTTTTCTTC. This sequence encodes CASSLTGHNVFF.

This clone was recorded at least ten times. V usage is TRBV30 and J usage is TRBJ1-5; a weak D match, TRBD1 (6 bases). Trimming left V 2 bases short and J 8 bases short, with 13 bases between. Germline CDR1 reads GTSNPN; CDR2 reads SVGIG (reference sequence). CDR3 length: 13 residues. DNA for the CDR3: TGTGCCTGGAGTCTGACAGGAGGTGAGCCCCAGCATTTT. It yields the protein CAWSLTGGEPQHF.

At least ten counts were recorded for this clone. The sample has other DNA sequences that encode this CDR3 too. The chain is built from TRBV5-6 and TRBJ2-5; 11 bases align to TRBD1. V gave up 5 bases and J gave up 5 bases; unmatched junction bases: 8. The germline CDR1 and CDR2 sequences are SGHDT and YYEEEE. The length of the CDR3 is 15 residues. CDR3 region: CASSLRTGGLETQYF. The CDR3 DNA follows: TGTGCCAGCAGTCTCCGGACAGGGGGCTTGGAGACCCAGTACTTC.

Only a few counts were recorded for this clone. The gene calls are TRBV11-3 and TRBJ2-2, with a weak D call TRBD2 (6 bases). The germline V gene has CDR1 SGHNT and CDR2 YENEEA. The CDR3 consists of 14 residues. V lost 0 bases and J 6 bases, leaving 8 bases between the germline ends. Written as DNA, the CDR3 is TGTGCCAGCAGCTTAGAGTGGGGGGCCGGGGAGCTGTTTTTT. This sequence encodes CASSLEWGAGELFF. Looking up the rest from reference TRBV11-3 and TRBJ2-2 gives the full variable domain: EAGVVQSPRYKIIEKKQPVAFWCNPISGHNTLYWYLQNLGQGPELLIRYENEEAVDDSQLPKDRFSAERLKGVDSTLKIQPAELGDSAVYLCASSLEWGAGELFFGEGSRLTVL.

The chain couples TRBV10-3 to TRBJ2-5; D possibly corresponds to TRBD1 (5 bases). The CDR3 length is 16 residues. V lost 2 bases and J 5 bases, leaving 18 bases between the germline ends. Looked up from germline, CDR1 is ENHRY and CDR2 is SYGVKD. This chain's CDR3 is CAISERTSGQGETQYF. CDR3 sequence (DNA): TGTGCCATCAGTGAGCGAACATCAGGGCAAGGGGAGACCCAGTACTTC.

This clone was counted at least ten times. The rearrangement joins TRBV12-5 to TRBJ2-1, with a tentative D call TRBD1 (6 bases). The CDR3 consists of 15 residues. V lost 7 bases and J lost 5, with 18 bases in between. Per germline, CDR1 LGHNT and CDR2 FRNRAP. DNA of the CDR3: TGTGCTAGTGCCCCTACAGGGTCTCCCAACAATGAGCAGTTCTTC. It yields the protein CASAPTGSPNNEQFF.

The table lists this clone with a few counts. The chain has TRBV6-5 and TRBJ1-2; possibly TRBD1 for D (5 bases). Trimming took off 6 bases at V and 3 bases at J, with 17 bases between the two ends. The CDR3 runs 15 residues. Germline-derived CDR1 and CDR2 are MNHEY and SVGAGI. The CDR3 nucleotides read TGTGCCAGCAGGGGGCAAGGGGCTGGGGACTATGGCTACACCTTC. Amino acids: CASRGQGAGDYGYTF.

The chain uses TRBV30 and TRBJ2-6, with D hard to call. V was shortened by 5 bases and J by 1 base, with 24 bases between the two germline ends. CDR1 is GTSNPN and CDR2 is SVGIG in the germline V gene (reference sequence). This CDR3 contains 19 residues. In nucleotides, the CDR3 is TGTGCCTGGTTCGGCGGCACGCTTCCGACGGTGTCTGGGGCCAACGTCCTGACTTTC. Translating it yields CAWFGGTLPTVSGANVLTF. The whole variable domain, remainder taken from reference TRBV30 and TRBJ2-6, is SQTIHQWPATLVQPVGSPLSLECTVEGTSNPNLYWYRQAAGRGLQLLFYSVGIGQISSEVPQNLSASRPQDRQFILSSKKLLLSDSGFYLCAWFGGTLPTVSGANVLTFGAGSRLTVL.

The V gene is TRBV6-1, the J gene TRBJ1-5; D call uncertain. This CDR3 region has 15 residues. The V end lost 3 bases, the J end lost 6 bases, and 15 bases lay between the germline ends. CDR1 and CDR2 (germline): MNHNS, SASEGT. DNA for the CDR3: TGTGCCAGCAGTGATAGGTACAAGGGAGTTCAGCCCCAGCATTTT. Residues: CASSDRYKGVQPQHF.

This clone was seen a handful of times. The chain couples TRBV11-2 to TRBJ1-2; 8 nucleotides agree with TRBD1. CDR3 size: 15 residues. The junction had 12 bases not matched to a gene; V was cut back by 4 bases and J by 8 bases. Looked up from germline, CDR1 is SGHAT and CDR2 is FQNNGV. The CDR3 nucleotides read TGTGCCAGCAGCTCAGGCCCAGGGGGCGCAGGGGGCTACACCTTC. Its translation: CASSSGPGGAGGYTF.

In this sample, this clone turned up many times. The chain uses TRBV28 and TRBJ2-7, with D maybe TRBD2 (7 bases). Germline lookup yields CDR1 MDHEN and CDR2 SYDVKM. V lost 7 bases, J lost 2 bases, and 15 bases lay in between. This CDR3 spans 14 amino acids. The CDR3 here is CASTPQGRAYEQYF. Written as DNA, the CDR3 is TGTGCCAGCACCCCCCAGGGGAGGGCCTACGAGCAGTACTTC. The full variable domain, its missing parts supplied by reference TRBV28 and TRBJ2-7, is DVKVTQSSRYLVKRTGEKVFLECVQDMDHENMFWYRQDPGLGLRLIYFSYDVKMKEKGDIPEGYSVSREKKERFSLILESASTNQTSMYLCASTPQGRAYEQYFGPGTRLTVT.